This T cell receptor (beta chain) emerged from a study of brain T cells in children with intractable seizures. The table came from immunoSEQ multiplex PCR; TCRdb's copy has only in-frame clones and leaves some out. The sample holds about 350,000 clones; 93% are singletons and the top ten take 5% to 7%. The CDR3 loop spans 23 amino acids. Trimming cost V 0 bases and J 0 bases; bases outside gene matches: 20. From germline, CDR1 is LGHNT and CDR2 FRNRAP. Described time point: blood from clinic visit 5 months post-surgery; TSC patient then seizure free. Material: peripheral blood, obtained less than 6 months after surgery. This receptor was identified in a boy in the first two years of life with tuberous sclerosis and intractable seizures. This rearrangement joins TRBV12-5 to TRBJ1-6; TRBD1 matches at 7 bases. The CDR3: CASGLVTPRGLEEVGSYNSPLHF. The CDR3 bases are TGTGCTAGTGGTTTGGTAACTCCTAGGGGGCTTGAAGAGGTCGGCTCCTATAATTCACCCCTCCACTTT. Variable domain in full (rest from reference TRBV12-5 and TRBJ1-6): DARVTQTPRHKVTEMGQEVTMRCQPILGHNTVFWYRQTMMQGLELLAYFRNRAPLDDSGMPKDRFSAEMPDATLATLKIQPSEPRDSAVYFCASGLVTPRGLEEVGSYNSPLHFGNGTRLTVT.